The clone carrying this TCR beta chain was picked up a small number of times. The antigen is not known. CDR3 length: 13 residues. After removal of 6 bases from V and 5 bases from J, the junction contained 9 bases not matched to a gene. From germline, CDR1 is DFQATT and CDR2 SNEGSKA (reference sequence). CD25-based Treg depletion was applied to purified naive CD4+ T cells. Overall study results and limits: The TCR gene usage of tumor memory CD4+ T cells clustered together with blood and lymph node memory CD4+ cells and with lymph node naive CD4+ cells.

Constant-region reverse primers amplified full-length variable regions, followed by semi-nested Nested Universal Primer A PCR. In TCRdb, the 5' RACE reads were re-called with MiXCR into one record per CDR3 protein. This sample has roughly 56,000 distinct CDR3 sequences, with approximately 31% found just once. The source material was tumor-infiltrating naive CD4+ T cells sorted from the breast tumor. Described subset: naive CD4+ T cells, CD4+CD45RA+CD25-. The sequence came from a female donor with breast cancer. This sequence joins TRBV20-1 and TRBJ2-7, with TRBD1 identical over 8 bases. The CDR3 protein is CSAWWVTGDEQYF. The CDR3 DNA sequence: TGCAGTGCCTGGTGGGTGACAGGGGACGAGCAGTACTTC.